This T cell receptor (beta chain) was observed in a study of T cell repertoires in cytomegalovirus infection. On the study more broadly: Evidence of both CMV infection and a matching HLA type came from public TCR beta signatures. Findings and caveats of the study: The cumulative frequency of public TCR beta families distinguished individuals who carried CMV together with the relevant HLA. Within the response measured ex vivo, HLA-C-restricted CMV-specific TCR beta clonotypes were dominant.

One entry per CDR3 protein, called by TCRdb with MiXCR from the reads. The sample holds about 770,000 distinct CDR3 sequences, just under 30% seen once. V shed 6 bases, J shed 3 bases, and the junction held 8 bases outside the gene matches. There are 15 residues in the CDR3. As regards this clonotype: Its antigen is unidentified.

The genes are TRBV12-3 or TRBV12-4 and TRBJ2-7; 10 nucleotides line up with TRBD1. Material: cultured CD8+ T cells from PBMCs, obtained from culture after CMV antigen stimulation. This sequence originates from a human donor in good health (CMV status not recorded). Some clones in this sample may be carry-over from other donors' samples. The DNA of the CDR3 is TGTGCCAGCAGGGTGACAGGGGGCCCCTTCTACGAGCAGTACTTC. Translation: CASRVTGGPFYEQYF.